This T cell receptor beta chain was obtained from a study of control samples from healthy donors and cancer patients. Measured with immunoSEQ multiplex PCR; TCRdb has only the in-frame clones, and not every one. This table holds roughly 450,000 clones, 90% found once. The sequence derives from a middle-aged man with head and neck cancer. The sample consisted of PBMCs.

As DNA, the CDR3 is TGTGCCATCAGTGAGCGCTGGGGGGGGCCGAACACTGAAGCTTTCTTT. Residues: CAISERWGGPNTEAFF. The chain employs TRBV10-3 and TRBJ1-1, with D perhaps TRBD1 (6 bases). Trimming stripped 2 bases from V and 1 base from J, with 14 bases between. CDR1 ENHRY and CDR2 SYGVKD come from the germline V gene. The CDR3 loop spans 16 amino acids.